This T cell receptor (beta chain) was identified during a study of OX40 agonist ivuxolimab in advanced cancers. About the research overall: The study treated patients with ivuxolimab, an agonistic anti-OX40 (CD134) antibody. Two patients with cutaneous melanoma and one with hepatocellular carcinoma, three in total, showed partial responses. Study-wide results and limits: In the expanded peripheral T cells, antigen specificity was never determined.

Germline CDR1 MNHEY, CDR2 SMNVEV (reference sequence). The germline V and J ends were trimmed by 10 bases and 0 bases, with 24 bases remaining between them. This CDR3 is 17 amino acids long. The data were produced by immunoSEQ multiplex PCR, yet TCRdb's version contains in-frame clones alone and is incomplete. The sample includes 12,000 or so clones, 86% seen only once; the top ten take 25% to 30%. Samples of blood were obtained at baseline, on cycle 4 day 1, and on cycle 7 day 1. A note on this clone: What it binds is unknown.

This specimen was CD4+ or CD8+ T cells sorted from blood, taken in a trial of the OX40 agonist ivuxolimab. The chain uses TRBV27 and TRBJ1-1; weak D call: TRBD1 (5 bases). The clonotype originates from an adult with an advanced solid tumor such as melanoma, head and neck, liver or kidney cancer. The CDR3 sequence: CATHKPGRGPLNTEAFF. CDR3 coding DNA: TGTGCCACCCATAAACCTGGGAGGGGTCCCCTGAACACTGAAGCTTTCTTT.